The 32 T cell receptor beta chains listed next were all sequenced from one sample in a study of early T cells in non-severe SARS-CoV-2 infection. TCRdb ran MiXCR on the 5' RACE reads and lists one entry per CDR3 protein. This repertoire shows about 68,000 distinct CDR3 sequences, under 13% found once; its top ten account for 5.5% to 7%. The sample comprised whole blood. Receptor source: an adult who was a healthcare worker with PCR-confirmed SARS-CoV-2 infection or an uninfected control (not recorded which).

This clonotype was detected a few times. V usage is TRBV10-3 and J usage is TRBJ2-3; the D is unclear. Germline loops: CDR1 ENHRY, CDR2 SYGVKD. Trimming pared 4 bases from V and 2 bases from J, leaving 10 bases between. This CDR3 comprises 14 residues. The CDR3 reads CAISVGGHTDTQYF. The CDR3 DNA is TGTGCCATCAGTGTTGGCGGTCACACAGATACGCAGTATTTT.

This clonotype was counted many times. V is TRBV14 and J is TRBJ2-1; 9 bases map to TRBD2. Germline V gene sequence: CDR1 SGHDN, CDR2 FVKESK. V was pared by 4 bases and J by 2 bases, with 3 bases of the junction left unmatched. This CDR3 has 15 amino acids. CDR3 sequence: CASSLIAGAYNEQFF. The CDR3, as DNA: TGTGCCAGCAGCCTCATAGCGGGAGCCTACAATGAGCAGTTCTTC.

The chain links TRBV11-2 to TRBJ1-2, with D possibly matching TRBD1 (5 bases). The CDR3 is made up of 13 amino acids. CDR1 is SGHAT, CDR2 FQNNGV, per germline. Trimming removed 8 bases from V and 3 bases from J, with 13 bases in between. The chain's CDR3 is CASSRGGDYGYTF. In DNA form, the CDR3 reads TGTGCCAGCTCGAGGGGAGGGGACTATGGCTACACCTTC.

This clonotype was picked up many times. V usage is TRBV3-1 and J usage is TRBJ2-7; D perhaps matches TRBD2 (5 bases). V was cut by 0 bases and J by 2 bases, with 8 bases left in between. The CDR3 is made up of 14 amino acids. Germline V CDR1 and CDR2: LGHDT, YNNKEL (reference sequence). CDR3 bases: TGTGCCAGCAGCCAAGACACCGGGACCTACGAGCAGTACTTC. Translating it yields CASSQDTGTYEQYF.

The rearrangement uses TRBV5-1 and TRBJ2-7, with TRBD2 as a possible D gene (5 bases). CDR1 is SGHRS, CDR2 YFSETQ, per germline. CDR3 length equals 13 residues. V shed 4 bases and J shed 4 bases, with 12 bases lying between them. The CDR3 sequence: CASSPLADYEQYF. The DNA of the CDR3 is TGCGCCAGCAGCCCGCTAGCCGATTACGAGCAGTACTTC.

The chain uses TRBV7-6 and TRBJ1-2; tentatively, D is TRBD1 (5 bases). This CDR3 has 16 amino acids. V lost 1 base and J lost 2, with 14 bases in between. Germline CDR1 reads SGHVS; CDR2 reads FNYEAQ. CDR3 residues: CASSLGPTESNYGYTF. As DNA, the CDR3 is TGTGCCAGCAGCTTAGGCCCGACAGAAAGCAACTATGGCTACACCTTC.

This clonotype was observed many times. This chain connects TRBV6-1 to TRBJ2-4, with TRBD2 matching 11 bases. J gave up 8 bases and V 4 bases, and 7 bases lay outside the gene matches. The CDR3 consists of 15 residues. Looked up from germline, CDR1 is MNHNS and CDR2 is SASEGT. The CDR3 sequence is CASSAKTSGADIQYF. CDR3 coding DNA: TGTGCCAGCAGTGCCAAGACTAGCGGGGCAGACATTCAGTACTTC.

This clonotype has more than one count but fewer than ten. The chain joins TRBV3-1 to TRBJ2-7; D uncertain. Germline assignment: CDR1 LGHDT and CDR2 YNNKEL (reference sequence). V lost 0 bases, J lost 2 bases, and 11 bases lay in between. The CDR3 length is 15 residues. The CDR3 reads CASSQDWPRAYEQYF. The CDR3 coding sequence is TGTGCCAGCAGCCAAGATTGGCCGCGCGCCTACGAGCAGTACTTC.

This clonotype was seen many times. V is TRBV5-1 and J is TRBJ2-2; D is unclear. CDR1 is SGHRS and CDR2 is YFSETQ in the germline V gene. The CDR3 contains 13 residues. Trimming removed 6 bases from V and 1 base from J, with 7 bases in between. CDR3 sequence (DNA): TGCGCCAGCAACACCGAGAACACCGGGGAGCTGTTTTTT. Translating it yields CASNTENTGELFF.

This chain joins TRBV28 and TRBJ2-7; TRBD1 matches at 9 bases. After removal of 7 bases from V and 0 bases from J, the junction contained 7 bases not matched to a gene. This CDR3 comprises 15 residues. Germline V gene sequence: CDR1 MDHEN, CDR2 SYDVKM. The CDR3 DNA reads as TGTGCCAGCACCGAACCGGGACAGGGCTCCTACGAGCAGTACTTC. Protein sequence: CASTEPGQGSYEQYF. The full variable domain, completed using reference TRBV28 and TRBJ2-7, is DVKVTQSSRYLVKRTGEKVFLECVQDMDHENMFWYRQDPGLGLRLIYFSYDVKMKEKGDIPEGYSVSREKKERFSLILESASTNQTSMYLCASTEPGQGSYEQYFGPGTRLTVT.

The chain couples TRBV18 to TRBJ2-3; D is ambiguous. CDR1 and CDR2 from the germline V gene are KGHSH and LQKENI. The CDR3 consists of 15 residues. V lost 3 bases to trimming and J lost 2 bases, with 12 bases between them. CDR3 in DNA: TGTGCCAGCTCACCGACGCTTACTCCCACAGATACGCAGTATTTT. It is translated as CASSPTLTPTDTQYF.

In its sample, this clonotype was seen a few times. The genes are TRBV7-2 and TRBJ1-1, with no clear D. The CDR3 has 14 residues. Germline-derived CDR1 and CDR2 are SGHTA and FQGNSA. The ends were cut back, 7 bases at V and 1 base at J, with 13 bases in the middle. The CDR3 spells CASTVRTANTEAFF. The CDR3, as DNA: TGTGCCAGCACGGTACGAACAGCGAACACTGAAGCTTTCTTT. Drawing the rest from reference TRBV7-2 and TRBJ1-1, the complete variable domain is GAGVSQSPSNKVTEKGKDVELRCDPISGHTALYWYRQSLGQGLEFLIYFQGNSAPDKSGLPSDRFSAERTGGSVSTLTIQRTQQEDSAVYLCASTVRTANTEAFFGQGTRLTVV.

The chain is built from TRBV24-1 and TRBJ2-1, with unresolved D. CDR3 size: 12 residues. Germline V gene data show CDR1 as KGHDR and CDR2 as SFDVKD. V dropped 9 bases and J dropped 8 bases, with 13 bases sitting between them. The chain's CDR3 is CATAFDMDEQFF. The CDR3 nucleotides are TGTGCCACCGCTTTCGATATGGATGAGCAGTTCTTC.

This clonotype was detected ten times or more. This chain links TRBV19 with TRBJ1-1; D is uncertain. V gave up 7 bases and J gave up 0 bases, with 6 bases separating them. The CDR3 has 12 residues. Germline CDR1 reads LNHDA; CDR2 reads SQIVND (reference sequence). The CDR3 loop reads CASTNMNTEAFF. Written as DNA, the CDR3 is TGTGCCAGTACCAACATGAACACTGAAGCTTTCTTT.

This clonotype was seen a few times. The genes are TRBV7-8 and TRBJ2-4; D is undetermined. There are 13 residues in the CDR3. CDR1 is SGHVS, CDR2 FQNEAQ, per germline. V was cut by 4 bases and J by 0 bases, with 4 bases left in between. CDR3 amino acids: CASSYSAKNIQYF. Here the CDR3 DNA reads TGTGCCAGCAGCTACTCAGCCAAAAACATTCAGTACTTC.

This clonotype came up once. V is TRBV12-3 or TRBV12-4 and J is TRBJ1-5; 8 bases fit TRBD1. Trimming at V came to 4 bases and at J to 7 bases, leaving 9 bases not matched to a gene. The CDR3 length is 15 residues. The CDR3 DNA reads TGTGCCAGCAGTTCCGGGACAGGTAAAGTACAGCCCCAGCATTTT. It translates to CASSSGTGKVQPQHF.

This clonotype was recorded a few times. This chain uses TRBV28 with TRBJ2-5, with D tentatively TRBD2 (5 bases). V lost 3 bases to trimming and J lost 5 bases, with 13 bases between them. Germline CDR1 MDHEN, CDR2 SYDVKM. The CDR3 runs to 14 residues. CDR3 in DNA: TGTGCCAGCAGTTTGTTTGGCGGGTGGGAGACCCAGTACTTC. As protein: CASSLFGGWETQYF.

This clonotype is large (0.1 to 1%) within its sample. The chain links TRBV6-6 to TRBJ1-2; a possible D gene is TRBD1 (5 bases). The V gene lost 5 bases and the J gene lost 4 bases, with 14 bases spanning the gap. Germline-derived CDR1 and CDR2 are MNHNY and SVGAGI (reference sequence). This CDR3 has 14 residues. CDR3 in amino acids: CASSRQQDFYGYTF. The CDR3 DNA reads TGTGCCAGCAGTCGACAACAGGACTTCTATGGCTACACCTTC.

This clonotype turned up a few times. The V and J genes are TRBV5-1 and TRBJ2-2; 9 nucleotides agree with TRBD1. Germline assignment: CDR1 SGHRS and CDR2 YFSETQ. The CDR3 runs to 17 residues. J lost 3 bases, V lost 4 bases, and 10 bases had no gene match. The chain's CDR3 is CASSPPGQGLDTGELFF. CDR3 DNA: TGCGCCAGCAGCCCTCCGGGACAGGGACTCGACACCGGGGAGCTGTTTTTT.

This chain connects TRBV5-6 to TRBJ1-1; D is unclear. Trimming removed 1 base at V and 7 bases at J, with 8 bases between. There are 12 residues in the CDR3. From germline, CDR1 is SGHDT and CDR2 YYEEEE. This chain's CDR3 is CASSLLKDEAFF. Here the CDR3 DNA reads TGTGCCAGCAGCTTGCTTAAGGATGAAGCTTTCTTT.

The sample holds many counts of this clonotype. This chain uses TRBV9 with TRBJ2-5, with 12 bases matching TRBD2. The CDR3 totals 15 residues. Germline CDR1 and CDR2: SGDLS and YYNGEE. V shed 3 bases and J 1 base; nucleotides not matched to a gene: 1. The CDR3 is CASSGGLAGQETQYF. As DNA, the CDR3 is TGTGCCAGCAGCGGGGGACTAGCGGGCCAAGAGACCCAGTACTTC.

This clonotype has only a few counts. V is TRBV6-2 or TRBV6-3 and J is TRBJ2-7; TRBD2 matches at 8 bases. J was trimmed by 6 bases and V by 0 bases; bases with no gene match: 7. This CDR3 has 15 amino acids. Germline-derived CDR1 and CDR2 are MNHEY and SVGEGT. The CDR3 bases are TGTGCCAGCAGTTACTCGAGCAGCGGGAGATTCGAGCAGTACTTC. This encodes CASSYSSSGRFEQYF.

V usage is TRBV20-1 and J usage is TRBJ1-2; no clear D gene. Trimming pared 1 base from V and 0 bases from J, leaving 9 bases between. The CDR3 covers 14 residues. Germline loops: CDR1 DFQATT, CDR2 SNEGSKA (reference sequence). The CDR3 loop is CSARGALANYGYTF. The CDR3 coding sequence is TGCAGTGCTAGAGGGGCGTTAGCTAACTATGGCTACACCTTC.

J is TRBJ1-2 and V is TRBV7-9, with a possible D match to TRBD1 (5 bases). Germline CDR1 SEHNR, CDR2 FQNEAQ (reference sequence). The CDR3 runs to 14 residues. Trimming removed 5 bases from V and 13 bases from J, with 23 bases in between. In nucleotides, the CDR3 is TGTGCCAGCAGCCGAACAGGTCCGTCAAATAGCTGCACCTTC. Residues: CASSRTGPSNSCTF.

This clonotype appeared a few times. The J gene is TRBJ1-5, the V gene TRBV20-1, with D possibly being TRBD1 (6 bases). V was clipped by 6 bases and J by 6 bases, with 15 bases between them. Germline V lookup: CDR1 DFQATT, CDR2 SNEGSKA (reference sequence). The length of the CDR3 is 13 residues. The CDR3 region is CSAETNRVQPQHF. CDR3 sequence (DNA): TGCAGTGCCGAAACTAACAGGGTTCAGCCCCAGCATTTT.

This clonotype was picked up a small number of times. The chain couples TRBV20-1 to TRBJ2-7; 7 bases are a match to TRBD1. V dropped 1 base and J dropped 12; count of bases not matched to a gene: 6. This CDR3 has 11 amino acids. The germline V gene has CDR1 DFQATT and CDR2 SNEGSKA (reference sequence). The CDR3 nucleotides read TGCAGTGCTAGAGTCGGACAGGACGCGTACTTC. Its protein product is CSARVGQDAYF.

The chain joins TRBV3-1 to TRBJ2-7; D is possibly TRBD2 (5 bases). Germline V gene lookup returns CDR1 LGHDT and CDR2 YNNKEL (reference sequence). The CDR3 spans 14 residues. Trimming took 4 bases from V and 0 from J, leaving 10 bases between them. The CDR3 DNA reads TGTGCCAGCAGCCCCCAGAGGGCCTCCTACGAGCAGTACTTC. Encoded protein: CASSPQRASYEQYF.

This clonotype was counted between two and nine times. CDR3 sequence (DNA): TGTGCCAGCAGGGCCCGACTAGCGGGAGTCGAGCAGTACTTC. As protein: CASRARLAGVEQYF. The V call is TRBV11-2, the J call TRBJ2-7; 12 positions match TRBD2. Losses at the gene ends were 6 bases for V and 6 bases for J; bases not matched to a gene: 6. Germline lookup yields CDR1 SGHAT and CDR2 FQNNGV. The CDR3 covers 14 residues.

This clonotype was counted many times. The chain joins TRBV2 to TRBJ2-3, with D hard to call. Deletions cut 3 bases from V and 2 bases from J, with 6 bases between. The V gene's germline CDR1 is SNHLY and CDR2 FYNNEI. The CDR3 loop spans 13 amino acids. The CDR3 spells CASSEANTDTQYF. CDR3 coding DNA: TGTGCCAGCAGTGAGGCGAACACAGATACGCAGTATTTT.

In this sample, this clonotype turned up a few times. This chain connects TRBV7-3 to TRBJ2-2; the D is unclear. In germline, CDR1 is SGHTA, CDR2 FQGTGA. Deletions cut 6 bases from V and 6 bases from J, with 8 bases between. The CDR3 loop spans 12 amino acids. The CDR3 sequence is CASSMTPGELFF. CDR3 nucleotides: TGTGCCAGCAGTATGACTCCCGGGGAGCTGTTTTTT. Full variable domain (missing parts from reference TRBV7-3 and TRBJ2-2): GAGVSQTPSNKVTEKGKYVELRCDPISGHTALYWYRQSLGQGPEFLIYFQGTGAADDSGLPNDRFFAVRPEGSVSTLKIQRTERGDSAVYLCASSMTPGELFFGEGSRLTVL.

This clonotype showed up just a few times. The chain's CDR3 is CATSPTDGSRYKLFF. The CDR3 DNA follows: TGTGCCACCAGCCCTACCGACGGGAGCCGGTATAAACTGTTTTTT. J is TRBJ1-4 and V is TRBV15; D not certain. Germline V gives CDR1 LNHNV, CDR2 YYDKDF (reference sequence). This CDR3 is 15 amino acids long. V was shortened by 5 bases and J by 11 bases, with 21 bases between the two germline ends.

In its sample, this clonotype was seen a few times. CDR3 loop: CASSKATVQETQYF. The CDR3, as DNA: TGTGCCAGCAGCAAAGCGACAGTCCAAGAGACCCAGTACTTC. The V and J genes are TRBV21-1 and TRBJ2-5. TRBV21-1 is reported as a pseudogene. The CDR3 contains 14 residues.